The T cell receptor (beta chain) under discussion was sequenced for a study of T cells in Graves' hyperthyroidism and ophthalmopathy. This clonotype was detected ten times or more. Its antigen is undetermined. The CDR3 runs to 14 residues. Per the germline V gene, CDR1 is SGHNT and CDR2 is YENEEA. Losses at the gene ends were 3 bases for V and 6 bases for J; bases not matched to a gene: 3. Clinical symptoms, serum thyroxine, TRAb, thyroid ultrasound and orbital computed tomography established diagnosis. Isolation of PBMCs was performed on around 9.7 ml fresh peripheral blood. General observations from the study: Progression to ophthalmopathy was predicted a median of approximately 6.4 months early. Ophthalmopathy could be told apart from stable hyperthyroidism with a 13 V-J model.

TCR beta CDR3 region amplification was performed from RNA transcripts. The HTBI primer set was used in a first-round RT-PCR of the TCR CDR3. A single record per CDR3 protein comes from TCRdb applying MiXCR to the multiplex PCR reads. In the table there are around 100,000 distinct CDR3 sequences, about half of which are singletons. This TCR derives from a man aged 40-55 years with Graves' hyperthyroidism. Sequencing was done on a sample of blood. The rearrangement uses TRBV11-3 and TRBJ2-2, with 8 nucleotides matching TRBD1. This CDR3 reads CASSLQGAAGELFF. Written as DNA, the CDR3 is TGTGCCAGCAGCTTGCAGGGGGCGGCCGGGGAGCTGTTTTTT.